Below, one T cell receptor beta chain is given with its context. The antigen remains unidentified. The CDR3 is 15 amino acids. After removal of 0 bases from V and 4 bases from J, the junction contained 5 bases not matched to a gene. The germline V gene has CDR1 SGHRS and CDR2 YFSETQ. The study ran its PCR with 60 Vbeta and 13 Jbeta primers. The repertoire was sequenced with immunoSEQ multiplex PCR; TCRdb's copy has only in-frame clones and lacks some. The sample lists some 110,000 clones, roughly 73% occurring once. The sample originates from a study of cytomegalovirus exposure and HLA in healthy donors. Overall study: Some 85 million unique TCRs, all from HLA-typed donors, were included in an early release of the data. Findings and limits, study-wide: Cytomegalovirus association was assigned to approximately 180 TCR beta chains.

Samples came from healthy bone marrow donors. The chain has TRBV5-1 and TRBJ2-7; 9 bases map to TRBD2. The sample consisted of PBMCs. The source is a middle-aged man in good health and CMV-seronegative. The CDR3 region has the DNA TGCGCCAGCAGCTTGGCCGGTAGCGGGGGTTACGAGCAGTACTTC. Protein sequence: CASSLAGSGGYEQYF.